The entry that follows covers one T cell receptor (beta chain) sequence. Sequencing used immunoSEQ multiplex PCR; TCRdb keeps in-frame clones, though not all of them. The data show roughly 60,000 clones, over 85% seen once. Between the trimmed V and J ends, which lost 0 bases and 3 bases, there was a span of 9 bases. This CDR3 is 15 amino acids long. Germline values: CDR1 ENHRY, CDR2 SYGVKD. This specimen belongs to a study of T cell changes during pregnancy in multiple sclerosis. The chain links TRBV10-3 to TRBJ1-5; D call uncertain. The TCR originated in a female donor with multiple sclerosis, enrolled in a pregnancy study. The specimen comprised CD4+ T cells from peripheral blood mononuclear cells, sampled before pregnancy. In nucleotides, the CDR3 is TGTGCCATCAGTGAGTCCGAGGTTCCCAATCAGCCCCAGCATTTT. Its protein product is CAISESEVPNQPQHF.